The entry below describes one T cell receptor (beta chain). The data are from a study of cytomegalovirus exposure and HLA in healthy donors. Study context: The roughly 120 validation repertoires used the same platform as the 550 to 750 first-cohort repertoires, a later analysis reported.

From the 120-subject validation cohort, which was separate from the approximately 700-subject first cohort, the donors were drawn. The protocol was immunoSEQ multiplex PCR, while the TCRdb copy is restricted to in-frame clones and leaves out a portion. The sample consists of a few hundred thousand clones, roughly 87% of them appearing once. This receptor was identified in a woman aged 25 to 39 in good health and CMV-seronegative. Input material: PBMCs.

The CDR3 nucleotides are TGTGCCAGCAGCCCAGCAGGACAGGGGGCGCCCGGGGAGCTGTTTTTT. Its protein product is CASSPAGQGAPGELFF. This chain connects TRBV9 to TRBJ2-2, with 11 bases fitting TRBD1. V trimming: 4 bases; J trimming: 6 bases; junction bases outside the gene matches: 8. The germline CDR1 and CDR2 sequences are SGDLS and YYNGEE. The CDR3 extends over 16 amino acids.